The source of this T cell receptor beta chain is a study of T cells in Graves' hyperthyroidism and ophthalmopathy. Study observations and caveats: The authors' 13 V-J model separated ophthalmopathy from stable hyperthyroidism.

Clinical symptoms, serum thyroxine, TRAb, thyroid ultrasound and orbital computed tomography informed diagnoses. First hyperthyroidism diagnosis is when the blood sample was obtained, before any ophthalmopathy symptoms. RNA transcripts yielded amplified TCR beta CDR3 regions. The HTBI primer set was used in a first-round RT-PCR of the TCR CDR3. MiXCR was run by TCRdb on the multiplex PCR reads, yielding one entry per CDR3 protein. The sample holds around 400,000 distinct CDR3 sequences, 15% to 18% seen once. On this clonotype: As yet, its antigen is unknown.

Germline assignment: CDR1 SGDLS and CDR2 YYNGEE. The CDR3 covers 15 residues. The germline V and J ends were trimmed by 0 bases and 2 bases, with 9 bases remaining between them. This receptor was taken from a woman aged 18-35 years with Graves' hyperthyroidism that later progressed to Graves' ophthalmopathy. The chain links TRBV9 to TRBJ2-4; no clear D gene. The sample taken for sequencing was blood. The CDR3 nucleotides are TGTGCCAGCAGCGTAGAAACTGGTCCCAAAAACATTCAGTACTTC. Translation gives CASSVETGPKNIQYF.